The 26 T cell receptor beta chains below all came from one sample that was sequenced in a study of early T cells in non-severe SARS-CoV-2 infection. TCRdb used MiXCR to reprocess the 5' RACE reads, holding one entry per CDR3 protein. The sample includes 40,000 to 60,000 distinct CDR3 sequences, 8.5% to 10% of them seen just once. The sequencing sample was made of whole blood. The source is an adult who was a healthcare worker with PCR-confirmed SARS-CoV-2 infection or an uninfected control (not recorded which).

In its sample, this clonotype was seen many times. The V gene is TRBV19, the J gene TRBJ1-2; 7 bases align to TRBD1. V trimming: 4 bases; J trimming: 0 bases; junction bases outside the gene matches: 2. Germline CDR1 and CDR2: LNHDA and SQIVND (reference sequence). This CDR3 is built from 14 residues. This chain's CDR3 is CASSSQGANYGYTF. CDR3 DNA sequence: TGTGCCAGTAGTAGCCAGGGGGCTAACTATGGCTACACCTTC. The variable domain in full, with the rest retrieved from reference TRBV19 and TRBJ1-2, is DGGITQSPKYLFRKEGQNVTLSCEQNLNHDAMYWYRQDPGQGLRLIYYSQIVNDFQKGDIAEGYSVSREKKESFPLTVTSAQKNPTAFYLCASSSQGANYGYTFGSGTRLTVV.

This clonotype was seen ten or more times. This rearrangement joins TRBV5-6 to TRBJ1-1, with D tentatively TRBD1 (6 bases). The V gene lost 0 bases and the J gene lost 7 bases, with 13 bases spanning the gap. Germline CDR1 SGHDT, CDR2 YYEEEE. The CDR3 is 14 residues long. The CDR3 is CASSLEGDLYEAFF. CDR3 DNA: TGTGCCAGCAGCTTGGAGGGGGACCTGTATGAAGCTTTCTTT.

The rearrangement joins TRBV29-1 to TRBJ2-7, with D possibly being TRBD1 (6 bases). CDR1 and CDR2 from the germline V gene are SQVTM and ANQGSEA. V gave up 5 bases and J gave up 0 bases, with 17 bases separating them. The CDR3 has 15 residues. CDR3 coding DNA: TGCAGCGTTTCCTACAGGGCCCTACTCTCCTACGAGCAGTACTTC. The encoded protein is CSVSYRALLSYEQYF.

This clonotype was seen many times. The V gene is TRBV6-6, the J gene TRBJ1-5; 7 bases are a match to TRBD1. Trimming took 1 base from V and 1 from J; bases not matched to a gene: 7. This CDR3 is 17 amino acids long. From germline, CDR1 is MNHNY and CDR2 SVGAGI (reference sequence). The CDR3 sequence: CASSYLRGRASNQPQHF. CDR3 DNA sequence: TGTGCCAGCAGTTACTTAAGGGGGCGGGCAAGCAATCAGCCCCAGCATTTT.

This clonotype was seen repeatedly, ten times or more. This sequence joins TRBV3-1 and TRBJ1-1; D possibly corresponds to TRBD1 (6 bases). Germline-derived CDR1 and CDR2 are LGHDT and YNNKEL (reference sequence). The CDR3 runs 14 residues. V lost 0 bases, J lost 10 bases, and 15 bases lay in between. Here the CDR3 reads CASSQDWGARRAFF. Here the CDR3 DNA reads TGTGCCAGCAGCCAAGATTGGGGGGCCCGGCGAGCTTTCTTT.

There are many counts of this clonotype. This chain connects TRBV12-5 to TRBJ2-1, with no clear D. The CDR3 is 14 residues long. Germline V gene data show CDR1 as LGHNT and CDR2 as FRNRAP. V lost 3 bases and J 2 bases, leaving 8 bases between the germline ends. The CDR3 protein is CASGLEGTYNEQFF. In nucleotides, the CDR3 is TGTGCTAGTGGTTTAGAAGGGACCTACAATGAGCAGTTCTTC. The variable domain in full, with the rest retrieved from reference TRBV12-5 and TRBJ2-1, is DARVTQTPRHKVTEMGQEVTMRCQPILGHNTVFWYRQTMMQGLELLAYFRNRAPLDDSGMPKDRFSAEMPDATLATLKIQPSEPRDSAVYFCASGLEGTYNEQFFGPGTRLTVL.

This clonotype was picked up a small number of times. This sequence joins TRBV20-1 and TRBJ1-3; 9 nucleotides agree with TRBD1. This CDR3 comprises 13 residues. The ends lost 4 bases at V and 5 bases at J; junction bases unmatched: 3. Germline values: CDR1 DFQATT, CDR2 SNEGSKA (reference sequence). The CDR3 DNA reads TGCAGTGCTATGGGACAGGGTCGAAACACCATATATTTT. Translating gives CSAMGQGRNTIYF.

The rearrangement links TRBV6-5 to TRBJ1-6; perhaps TRBD1 as D (6 bases). Germline CDR1 is MNHEY and CDR2 is SVGAGI. Trimming removed 2 bases at V and 7 bases at J, with 15 bases between. The CDR3 extends over 16 amino acids. The CDR3 nucleotides read TGTGCCAGCAGTTACCGTTCCGGACAGCTCAATTCACCCCTCCACTTT. Translating gives CASSYRSGQLNSPLHF.

This clonotype was seen ten or more times. V and J are TRBV10-2 and TRBJ1-1; no clear D gene. This CDR3 region has 14 residues. Germline CDR1 WSHSY, CDR2 SAAADI. V dropped 0 bases and J dropped 5 bases, with 10 bases sitting between them. CDR3 sequence (DNA): TGCGCCAGCAGTGAGTCTGGTTGGAATACTGAAGCTTTCTTT. This sequence encodes CASSESGWNTEAFF.

This clonotype was picked up a small number of times. The J gene is TRBJ2-4, the V gene TRBV19, with 8 nucleotides matching TRBD2. The germline CDR1 and CDR2 sequences are LNHDA and SQIVND (reference sequence). CDR3 length equals 14 residues. Unmatched junction bases numbered 8, after V lost 6 bases and J lost 7 bases. CDR3 DNA sequence: TGTGCCAGTAGAAAGAGCGGGAGAGGGAACATTCAGTACTTC. It encodes CASRKSGRGNIQYF.

This clonotype was observed a handful of times. This sequence joins TRBV12-3 or TRBV12-4 and TRBJ1-6; D unresolved. V dropped 6 bases and J dropped 10 bases, with 10 bases sitting between them. The CDR3 sequence is 12 residues long. For the CDR3, the DNA is TGTGCCAGCAGGGCTAATGTGTCACCCCTCCACTTT. Translated: CASRANVSPLHF.

This clonotype was observed a handful of times. J is TRBJ1-1 and V is TRBV6-6; 8 bases fit TRBD1. The V gene end was trimmed by 3 bases and the J gene end by 4 bases; junction bases not matched to a gene: 7. This CDR3 comprises 15 residues. Looked up from germline, CDR1 is MNHNY and CDR2 is SVGAGI (reference sequence). The CDR3: CASSYTGGGGTEAFF. CDR3 in DNA: TGTGCCAGCAGTTATACAGGGGGAGGGGGCACTGAAGCTTTCTTT.

The CDR3 loop is CASSELNRVGDTEAFF. DNA of the CDR3: TGTGCCAGCAGTGAGCTAAACAGGGTGGGGGACACTGAAGCTTTCTTT. This chain links TRBV6-1 with TRBJ1-1, with D perhaps TRBD1 (6 bases). CDR3 length equals 16 residues. Trimming removed 3 bases at V and 3 bases at J, with 17 bases between. Germline CDR1 is MNHNS and CDR2 is SASEGT.

The rearrangement uses TRBV5-1 and TRBJ2-1; D is undetermined. Looked up from germline, CDR1 is SGHRS and CDR2 is YFSETQ. This CDR3 has 11 residues. V was shortened by 1 base and J by 8 bases, with 4 bases between the two germline ends. The CDR3 DNA reads TGCGCCAGCAGCTTGCACGATGAGCAGTTCTTC. Its translation: CASSLHDEQFF.

This clonotype was seen more than once but under ten times. V usage is TRBV7-9 and J usage is TRBJ2-2; TRBD1 or TRBD2 may be the D gene (5 bases each). Germline-derived CDR1 and CDR2 are SEHNR and FQNEAQ (reference sequence). V gave up 3 bases and J gave up 0 bases, with 11 bases separating them. CDR3 length: 16 amino acids. The CDR3 here is CASSFSSGPNTGELFF. In nucleotides, the CDR3 is TGTGCCAGCAGCTTTTCCTCGGGGCCGAACACCGGGGAGCTGTTTTTT.

The sample holds a few counts of this clonotype. This chain joins TRBV10-3 and TRBJ2-1; D possibly corresponds to TRBD2 (5 bases). Germline values: CDR1 ENHRY, CDR2 SYGVKD. The V and J ends lost 0 bases and 4 bases respectively, with 13 bases between them. The CDR3 covers 16 residues. CDR3 bases: TGTGCCATCAGTGAGTCTAGGGCTAGGGAGTACAATGAGCAGTTCTTC. Translation: CAISESRAREYNEQFF.

This clonotype occurred many times. The CDR3 is CSAPHQVGYTF. DNA for the CDR3: TGCAGTGCTCCCCATCAGGTTGGCTACACCTTC. The rearrangement joins TRBV20-1 to TRBJ1-2; unclear D gene. This CDR3 has 11 residues. V lost 5 bases and J lost 7, with 11 bases in between. Germline V lookup: CDR1 DFQATT, CDR2 SNEGSKA (reference sequence).

This clonotype was seen at least ten times. The J gene is TRBJ1-1, the V gene TRBV7-9; D might be TRBD1 (6 bases). CDR3 length: 15 amino acids. Per germline, CDR1 SEHNR and CDR2 FQNEAQ (reference sequence). V lost 4 bases and J lost 1, with 13 bases in between. The CDR3 nucleotides are TGTGCCAGCAGCTCCGAAGGCAGGGGGAACACTGAAGCTTTCTTT. Protein: CASSSEGRGNTEAFF.

Notes on this clonotype: Just one base apart from a much larger clone, this may be a read error. This chain links TRBV20-1 with TRBJ2-7, with D possibly TRBD1 on 5 matching bases. Germline CDR1 reads DFQATT; CDR2 reads SNEGSKA (reference sequence). V shed 5 bases and J shed 2 bases, with 16 bases lying between them. The CDR3 contains 14 residues. The CDR3 is CSASKQVSPYEQYF. The DNA of the CDR3 is TGCAGTGCTTCGAAACAGGTTTCCCCCTACGAGCAGTACTTC.

This clonotype was recorded at least ten times. The rearrangement links TRBV5-1 to TRBJ2-7; 7 bases are a match to TRBD2. V shed 4 bases and J 0 bases; nucleotides not matched to a gene: 7. This CDR3 has 15 amino acids. The V gene's germline CDR1 is SGHRS and CDR2 YFSETQ. CDR3 nucleotide sequence: TGCGCCAGCAGCAAAGCTAGCGGCTTCTCCTACGAGCAGTACTTC. Encoded protein: CASSKASGFSYEQYF.

This clonotype was observed at least ten times. This chain joins TRBV7-9 and TRBJ2-7, with D unresolved. From germline, CDR1 is SEHNR and CDR2 FQNEAQ (reference sequence). The length of the CDR3 is 11 residues. The V and J ends lost 6 bases and 6 bases respectively, with 9 bases between them. This chain's CDR3 is CASSSWPEQYF. The CDR3 DNA follows: TGTGCCAGCAGTTCGTGGCCCGAGCAGTACTTC.

This clonotype ranks as medium-sized. The chain has TRBV6-6 and TRBJ2-1; TRBD2 is a possible D gene (6 bases). This CDR3 has 17 residues. The V gene's germline CDR1 is MNHNY and CDR2 SVGAGI (reference sequence). Deletions cut 2 bases from V and 8 bases from J, with 22 bases between. DNA of the CDR3: TGTGCCAGCAGTTACGGTCCGCGGGGCCAACATTACGATGAGCAGTTCTTC. Amino acid sequence: CASSYGPRGQHYDEQFF.

This clonotype came up a few times. The CDR3 loop is CASSDPVGPGNTIYF. The CDR3 coding sequence is TGCGCCAGCAGTGATCCTGTGGGCCCTGGAAACACCATATATTTT. The chain couples TRBV10-2 to TRBJ1-3; D ambiguous. CDR1 and CDR2 from the germline V gene are WSHSY and SAAADI. The CDR3 spans 15 residues. V was clipped by 3 bases and J by 2 bases, with 11 bases between them.

In this sample, this clonotype turned up many times. The CDR3 spells CASRLVRRETQYF. CDR3 nucleotides: TGTGCAAGTCGCTTAGTACGCAGGGAGACCCAGTACTTC. V usage is TRBV12-2 and J usage is TRBJ2-5. TRBV12-2 is noted as a pseudogene. There are 13 residues in the CDR3.

This clonotype came up many times. The chain has TRBV12-3 or TRBV12-4 and TRBJ1-4, with a weak D call TRBD1 (5 bases). The V end lost 5 bases, the J end lost 7 bases, and 14 bases lay between the germline ends. There are 14 residues in the CDR3. CDR3 loop: CASSPGTRGEKLFF. Written as DNA, the CDR3 is TGTGCCAGCAGTCCCGGGACCAGAGGTGAAAAACTGTTTTTT.

This clonotype was observed a handful of times. This chain joins TRBV18 and TRBJ1-1, with a weak D call TRBD1 (6 bases). The CDR3 spans 17 residues. CDR1 is KGHSH, CDR2 LQKENI, per germline. Trimming shortened V by 1 base and J by 4 bases, and 19 bases separated the two germline ends. This CDR3 reads CASSPREGQVIGTEAFF. The CDR3 nucleotides read TGTGCCAGCTCACCACGGGAGGGACAAGTTATCGGCACTGAAGCTTTCTTT.